A selection of T cell receptor beta chains follows, all from one sample in a study of response to subunit inactivated influenza vaccine. TCRdb analysed the RT-PCR reads with MiXCR anew, one entry per CDR3 protein. Here the sample spans fewer than 600,000 distinct CDR3 sequences, under 8.5% being singletons. Sample: PBMCs from blood, taken around 2 years after vaccination. All receptors come from a man between 45 and 75 years old who received an inactivated influenza vaccine. Each CDR3 is given with its conserved first and last residue. The order of the fields is clone size, D gene, V gene, J gene, CDR3 DNA, CDR3 protein. D genes are given only for firm matches. Expanded clones are given a class, and other clones once, few, many or no size at all.

clone size: .
D gene: .
V gene: TRBV9
J gene: TRBJ2-2
CDR3 DNA: TGTGCCAGCAGCTCCCTGGGGAGTTGGAGCACCGGGGAGCTGTTTTTT
CDR3 protein: CASSSLGSWSTGELFF

clone size: few
D gene: .
V gene: TRBV20-1
J gene: TRBJ2-2
CDR3 DNA: TGCAGTGCTCCCCCGGGGATAGGCACCGGGGAGCTGTTTTTT
CDR3 protein: CSAPPGIGTGELFF

clone size: few
D gene: TRBD2
V gene: TRBV29-1
J gene: TRBJ2-1
CDR3 DNA: TGCAGCGTTGATTATGGCGGGAGACGGTACAATGAGCAGTTCTTC
CDR3 protein: CSVDYGGRRYNEQFF

clone size: .
D gene: .
V gene: TRBV7-6
J gene: TRBJ1-2
CDR3 DNA: TGTGCCAGCAGCTTAGAGTTAGGACCGTCAAGTGGCTACACCTTC
CDR3 protein: CASSLELGPSSGYTF

clone size: many
D gene: .
V gene: TRBV20-1
J gene: TRBJ2-5
CDR3 DNA: TGCAGTGCCTGGGCGGAGACCCAGTACTTC
CDR3 protein: CSAWAETQYF

clone size: .
D gene: TRBD2
V gene: TRBV29-1
J gene: TRBJ2-1
CDR3 DNA: TGCAGCGTTCAACCTAGCGGGCGGAGCTCCTACAATGAGCAGTTCTTC
CDR3 protein: CSVQPSGRSSYNEQFF

clone size: few
D gene: TRBD1
V gene: TRBV20-1
J gene: TRBJ1-5
CDR3 DNA: TGCAGTGCTAGAGAGAAGACAGGGGGCTTTCAGCCCCAGCATTTT
CDR3 protein: CSAREKTGGFQPQHF

clone size: many
D gene: .
V gene: TRBV7-7
J gene: TRBJ2-3
CDR3 DNA: TGTGCCAGCAGCCAAAGCGGGAGCACAGATACGCAGTATTTT
CDR3 protein: CASSQSGSTDTQYF

clone size: .
D gene: TRBD2
V gene: TRBV5-6
J gene: TRBJ2-1
CDR3 DNA: TGTGCCAGCAGCTTGGTACGGTCCAGCTTTTTAGCGGGAGGGACCAATGAGCAGTTCTTC
CDR3 protein: CASSLVRSSFLAGGTNEQFF

clone size: many
D gene: .
V gene: TRBV7-6
J gene: TRBJ1-2
CDR3 DNA: TGTGCCAGCAGCTTAGCGCAGGGGTTGGATGGCTACACCTTC
CDR3 protein: CASSLAQGLDGYTF

clone size: few
D gene: TRBD1
V gene: TRBV10-3
J gene: TRBJ1-2
CDR3 DNA: TGTGCCATCAGTGAGTCGGACAATCGGGACAGCTATGGCTACACCTTC
CDR3 protein: CAISESDNRDSYGYTF

clone size: many
D gene: TRBD1
V gene: TRBV12-3/TRBV12-4
J gene: TRBJ2-1
CDR3 DNA: TGTGCCAGCAGCCGGGACAGGGCATTTGGCAATGAGCAGTTCTTC
CDR3 protein: CASSRDRAFGNEQFF

clone size: few
D gene: .
V gene: TRBV4-1
J gene: TRBJ2-7
CDR3 DNA: TGCGCCAGCAGCCAAGGAGTCGGAGCGGGCTACGAGCAGTACTTC
CDR3 protein: CASSQGVGAGYEQYF

clone size: few
D gene: .
V gene: TRBV29-1
J gene: TRBJ2-1
CDR3 DNA: TGCAGCGTTGACCGGACCACCAATGAGCAGTTCTTC
CDR3 protein: CSVDRTTNEQFF

clone size: .
D gene: .
V gene: TRBV9
J gene: TRBJ2-2
CDR3 DNA: TGTGCCAGCAGCCCCCACCGGGCCGGGGAGCTGTTTTTT
CDR3 protein: CASSPHRAGELFF

clone size: few
D gene: TRBD1
V gene: TRBV5-1
J gene: TRBJ2-7
CDR3 DNA: TGCGCCAGCAGCTTGGGGACAGGGGTTCCCGAGCAGTACTTC
CDR3 protein: CASSLGTGVPEQYF

clone size: few
D gene: .
V gene: TRBV11-1
J gene: TRBJ2-7
CDR3 DNA: TGTGCCAGCTCGGGGCAGGGAAAAAACGAGCAGTACTTC
CDR3 protein: CASSGQGKNEQYF

clone size: many
D gene: TRBD2
V gene: TRBV10-3
J gene: TRBJ2-2
CDR3 DNA: TGTGCCATCAGGAGGGGAGGACTAGCGGAGAACACCGGGGAGCTGTTTTTT
CDR3 protein: CAIRRGGLAENTGELFF

clone size: few
D gene: TRBD1
V gene: TRBV5-1
J gene: TRBJ2-1
CDR3 DNA: TGCGCCAGCAGCTTGGAAGCGACAGGGATTAGGAAATATCGACATGAGCAGTTCTTC
CDR3 protein: CASSLEATGIRKYRHEQFF

clone size: few
D gene: .
V gene: TRBV20-1
J gene: TRBJ2-7
CDR3 DNA: TGCAGTGCTAGATCCGCCCGGGGCCCCTACGAGCAGTACTTC
CDR3 protein: CSARSARGPYEQYF

clone size: few
D gene: .
V gene: TRBV4-3
J gene: TRBJ1-1
CDR3 DNA: TGCGCCAGCAGCCAAGCGCCCCTTCGGGGGACTGAAGCTTTCTTT
CDR3 protein: CASSQAPLRGTEAFF

clone size: .
D gene: TRBD2
V gene: TRBV20-1
J gene: TRBJ2-7
CDR3 DNA: TGCAGTGCGCGAGAACGGGGGGGCCCCAACGAGCAGTACTTC
CDR3 protein: CSARERGGPNEQYF

clone size: many
D gene: .
V gene: TRBV12-3/TRBV12-4
J gene: TRBJ2-2
CDR3 DNA: TGTGCCAGCACCAGGACAGCGAACACCGGGGAGCTGTTTTTT
CDR3 protein: CASTRTANTGELFF

clone size: .
D gene: TRBD1
V gene: TRBV5-1
J gene: TRBJ2-2
CDR3 DNA: TGCGCCAGCAGCGGGGGACAGTTCGGGGCCGGGGAGCTGTTTTTT
CDR3 protein: CASSGGQFGAGELFF